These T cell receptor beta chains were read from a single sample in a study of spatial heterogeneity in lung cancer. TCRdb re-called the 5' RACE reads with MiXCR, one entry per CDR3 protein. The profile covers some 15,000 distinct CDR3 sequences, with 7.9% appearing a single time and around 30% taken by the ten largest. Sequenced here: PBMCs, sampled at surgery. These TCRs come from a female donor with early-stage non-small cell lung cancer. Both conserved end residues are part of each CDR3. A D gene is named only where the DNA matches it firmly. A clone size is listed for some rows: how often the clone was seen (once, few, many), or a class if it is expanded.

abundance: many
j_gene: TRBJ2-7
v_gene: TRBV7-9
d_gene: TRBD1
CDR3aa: CASSLGQGDYEQYF
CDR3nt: TGTGCCAGCAGCTTGGGACAGGGTGACTACGAGCAGTACTTC

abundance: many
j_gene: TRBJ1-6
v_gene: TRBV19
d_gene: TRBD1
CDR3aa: CASSTQGDSPLHF
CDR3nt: TGTGCCAGTAGTACACAGGGGGATTCACCCCTCCACTTT

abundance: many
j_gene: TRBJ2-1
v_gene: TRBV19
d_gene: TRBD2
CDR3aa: CASSRGGLDEQFF
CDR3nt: TGTGCCAGTAGCCGGGGGGGCCTAGATGAGCAGTTCTTC

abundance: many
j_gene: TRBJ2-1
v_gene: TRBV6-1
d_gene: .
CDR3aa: CASSPLSFNEQFF
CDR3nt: TGTGCCAGCAGTCCTCTCTCTTTCAATGAGCAGTTCTTC

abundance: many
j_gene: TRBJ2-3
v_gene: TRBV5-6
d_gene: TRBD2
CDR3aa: CASSSFGRVDTDTQYF
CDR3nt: TGTGCCAGCAGCTCCTTTGGGAGGGTAGACACAGATACGCAGTATTTT

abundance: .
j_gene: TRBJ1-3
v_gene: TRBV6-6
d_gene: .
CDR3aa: CASSYVPGPLRGNTIYF
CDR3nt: TGTGCCAGCAGTTACGTCCCGGGACCGCTGAGAGGAAACACCATATATTTT

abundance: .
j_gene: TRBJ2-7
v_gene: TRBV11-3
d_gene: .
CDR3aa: CASSFGQTYEQYF
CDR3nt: TGTGCCAGCAGCTTTGGACAGACCTACGAGCAGTACTTC

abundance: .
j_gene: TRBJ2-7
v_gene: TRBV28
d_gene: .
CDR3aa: CASRSEEQYF
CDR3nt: TGTGCCAGCAGATCGGAGGAGCAGTACTTC

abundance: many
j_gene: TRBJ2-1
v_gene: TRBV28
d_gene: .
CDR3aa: CASSLRLPSYNEQFF
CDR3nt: TGTGCCAGCAGTTTGCGTCTGCCCTCCTACAATGAGCAGTTCTTC

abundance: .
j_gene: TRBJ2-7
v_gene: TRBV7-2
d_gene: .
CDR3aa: CASSLGPPYEQYF
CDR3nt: TGTGCCAGCAGCTTAGGCCCGCCATACGAGCAGTACTTC

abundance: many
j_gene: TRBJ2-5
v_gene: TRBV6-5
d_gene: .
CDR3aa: CASSYGGSVAQYF
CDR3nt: TGTGCCAGCAGTTATGGGGGGAGTGTGGCCCAGTACTTC

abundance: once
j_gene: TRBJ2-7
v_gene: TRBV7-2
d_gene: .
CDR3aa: CASSQGRVYEQYF
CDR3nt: TGTGCCAGCAGCCAAGGCCGGGTCTACGAGCAGTACTTC

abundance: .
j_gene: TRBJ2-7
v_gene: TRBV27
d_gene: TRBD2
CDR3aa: CASTNAAGYEQYF
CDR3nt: TGTGCCAGCACAAATGCAGCGGGGTACGAGCAGTACTTC

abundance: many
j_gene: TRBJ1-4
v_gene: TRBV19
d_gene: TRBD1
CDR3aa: CATRDSQILNEKLFF
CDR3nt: TGTGCCACCCGGGACAGCCAAATTCTTAATGAAAAACTGTTTTTT

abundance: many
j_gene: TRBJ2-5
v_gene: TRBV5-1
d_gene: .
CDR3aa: CASSLNNPGWETQYF
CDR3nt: TGCGCCAGCAGCTTGAATAACCCAGGGTGGGAGACCCAGTACTTC

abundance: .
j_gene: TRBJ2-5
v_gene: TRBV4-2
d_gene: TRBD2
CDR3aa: CASSRGLAGVGETQYF
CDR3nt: TGTGCCAGCAGCCGAGGACTAGCGGGAGTAGGGGAGACCCAGTACTTC

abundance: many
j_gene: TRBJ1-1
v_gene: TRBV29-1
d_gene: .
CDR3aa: CSVKGGGTEAFF
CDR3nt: TGCAGCGTCAAAGGCGGGGGCACTGAAGCTTTCTTT

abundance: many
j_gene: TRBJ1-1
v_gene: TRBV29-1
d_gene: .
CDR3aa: CSVTWGQGTEAFF
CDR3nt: TGCAGCGTGACATGGGGGCAGGGGACTGAAGCTTTCTTT

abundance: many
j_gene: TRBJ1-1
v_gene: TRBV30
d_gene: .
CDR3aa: CAWSPLGMRNTEAFF
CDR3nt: TGTGCCTGGAGTCCCCTGGGAATGAGGAACACTGAAGCTTTCTTT

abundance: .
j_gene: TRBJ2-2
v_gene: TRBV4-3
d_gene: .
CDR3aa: CASSQKKTGELFF
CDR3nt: TGCGCCAGCAGCCAAAAAAAAACCGGGGAGCTGTTTTTT

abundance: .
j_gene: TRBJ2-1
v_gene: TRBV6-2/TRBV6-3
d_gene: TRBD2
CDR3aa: CASSPLPSGGHSYNEQFF
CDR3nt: TGTGCCAGCAGTCCCCTACCCAGCGGGGGCCATTCCTACAATGAGCAGTTCTTC

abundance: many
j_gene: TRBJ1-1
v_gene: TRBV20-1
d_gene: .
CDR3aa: CSAGGHSNTEAFF
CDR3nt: TGCAGTGCTGGTGGCCACTCAAACACTGAAGCTTTCTTT

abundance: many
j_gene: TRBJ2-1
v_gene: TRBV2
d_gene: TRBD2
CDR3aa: CASSALAGVLDEQFF
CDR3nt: TGTGCCAGCAGTGCACTAGCGGGAGTTTTAGATGAGCAGTTCTTC

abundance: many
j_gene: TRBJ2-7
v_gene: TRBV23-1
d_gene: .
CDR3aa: CASSPAGDSYEQYF
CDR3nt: TGCGCCAGCAGTCCGGCAGGGGACTCCTACGAGCAGTACTTC

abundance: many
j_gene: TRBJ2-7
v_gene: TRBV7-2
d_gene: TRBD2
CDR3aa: CASFQRGGRSSYEQYF
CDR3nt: TGTGCCAGCTTCCAAAGGGGCGGGAGGTCATCCTACGAGCAGTACTTC

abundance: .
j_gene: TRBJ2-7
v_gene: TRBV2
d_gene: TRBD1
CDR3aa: CASGGQPYEQYF
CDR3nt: TGTGCCAGCGGGGGACAGCCTTACGAGCAGTACTTC

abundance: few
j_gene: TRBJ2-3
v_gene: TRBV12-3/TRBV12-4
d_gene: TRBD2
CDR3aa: CASSPSGGAADTQYF
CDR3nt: TGTGCCAGCAGTCCCAGCGGGGGGGCCGCAGATACGCAGTATTTT

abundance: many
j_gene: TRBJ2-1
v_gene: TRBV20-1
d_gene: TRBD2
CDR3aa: CSAIITGTSGHNEQFF
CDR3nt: TGCAGTGCTATAATAACCGGGACTAGCGGACACAATGAGCAGTTCTTC

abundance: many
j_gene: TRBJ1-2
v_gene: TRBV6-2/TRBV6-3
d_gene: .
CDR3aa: CASSYSMGDGYTF
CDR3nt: TGTGCCAGCAGTTACTCGATGGGGGATGGCTACACCTTC

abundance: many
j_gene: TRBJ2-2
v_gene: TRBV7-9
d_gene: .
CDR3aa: CASSPTLDTGELFF
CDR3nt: TGTGCCAGCAGCCCTACATTGGACACCGGGGAGCTGTTTTTT

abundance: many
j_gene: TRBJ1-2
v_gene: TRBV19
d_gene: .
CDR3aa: CASGLGRLGYGYTF
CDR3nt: TGTGCCAGTGGACTCGGACGTCTCGGCTATGGCTACACCTTC

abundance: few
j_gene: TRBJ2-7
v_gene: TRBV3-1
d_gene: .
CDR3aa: CASSQALTSYEQYF
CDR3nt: TGTGCCAGCAGCCAAGCCTTGACTAGCTACGAGCAGTACTTC